This T cell receptor (beta chain) came from a study of cytomegalovirus exposure and HLA in healthy donors. The PCR employed 60 Vbeta primers together with 13 Jbeta primers. Sequencing used immunoSEQ multiplex PCR; TCRdb keeps in-frame clones, though not all of them. Of some 71,000 clones in the sample, 60% to 70% were seen once. The sequencing input was PBMCs. The receptor was derived from a middle-aged man in good health and CMV-seropositive.

CDR3 sequence reads: CASSLRERDTGELFF. CDR3 nucleotides: TGTGCCAGCAGCTTGAGGGAGAGGGACACCGGGGAGCTGTTTTTT. The gene calls are TRBV5-4 and TRBJ2-2; D is perhaps TRBD2 (5 bases). Germline loops: CDR1 SGHNT, CDR2 YYREEE (reference sequence). This CDR3 has 15 amino acids. The germline V and J ends were trimmed by 1 base and 3 bases, with 10 bases remaining between them.